This entry describes one TCR beta chain. Its antigen is undetermined. The data are from a study of regulatory dendritic cells for organ transplantation. Study-wide background: On day 6, the dendritic cells were exposed to LPS.

Whole-study results and caveats: Between individuals, the alloreactive memory CD8+ T cell pool differed considerably. The most alloreactive TCR clonotypes were found in resting memory CD8+ cells.

TCRdb's table, derived via immunoSEQ multiplex PCR, lists solely in-frame clones and lacks some. The repertoire holds roughly 9,800 clones, with approximately 84% as singletons. Sorted T cells were CFSE-labeled and cultured 5 days with allogeneic regulatory or mature dendritic cells at 1:10. Naive CD45RA+ and memory CD45RO+ CD4+ or CD8+ T cells were FACS-sorted. The clonotype originates from a human donor in good health. The sample was memory CD4+ T cells from blood cultured with dendritic cells. Stated subset: CD45RO+ memory T cells.

For the CDR3, the DNA is TGCAGCGTTCTTGGGGGCTCGCTTGGTAACTATGGCTACACCTTC. Translated, it gives CSVLGGSLGNYGYTF. V and J are TRBV29-1 and TRBJ1-2, with a weak D call TRBD1 (6 bases). The ends were cut back, 5 bases at V and 1 base at J, with 17 bases in the middle. The V gene's germline CDR1 is SQVTM and CDR2 ANQGSEA. This CDR3 spans 15 amino acids.